This entry features one T cell receptor beta chain sequence. Its target is not known. The CDR3 has 15 amino acids. The V and J ends lost 2 bases and 3 bases respectively, with 14 bases between them. Germline CDR1 SGHRS, CDR2 YFSETQ. The data belong to a study of OX40 agonist ivuxolimab in advanced cancers. Findings and limits, study-wide: Individuals who were partial responders at 0.1-3.0 mg/kg had clonal expansion that ranked among the lowest.

This table comes from immunoSEQ multiplex PCR, and its TCRdb copy is limited to in-frame clones, with some not included. The repertoire holds 35,000 to 45,000 clones, with about 90% as singletons. The sample consisted of CD4+ or CD8+ T cells sorted from blood, taken in a trial of the OX40 agonist ivuxolimab. The clonotype originates from an adult with an advanced solid tumor such as melanoma, head and neck, liver or kidney cancer. This chain uses TRBV5-1 with TRBJ1-1, with D uncertain. DNA of the CDR3: TGCGCCAGCAGCTTTGAAGGAAACCTGGACACTGAAGCTTTCTTT. It translates to CASSFEGNLDTEAFF.